One sample yielded the 16 T cell receptor beta chains listed below, sequenced in a study of response to subunit inactivated influenza vaccine. TCRdb re-called the RT-PCR reads through MiXCR, storing one row per CDR3 protein. The sample has hundreds of thousands of distinct CDR3 sequences; 15% to 18% are singletons. This sample comprised PBMCs from blood, obtained 11 to 12 days after vaccination. The receptors come from a man aged 45-60 years who received an inactivated influenza vaccine.

This clonotype has a handful of counts. This sequence joins TRBV3-1 and TRBJ1-2; 7 nucleotides line up with TRBD1. The CDR3 extends over 15 amino acids. The germline V gene has CDR1 LGHDT and CDR2 YNNKEL (reference sequence). V trimming: 1 base; J trimming: 4 bases; junction bases outside the gene matches: 6. The CDR3, as DNA: TGTGCCAGCAGCCAAGTCCTGACAGGGTCCTATGGCTACACCTTC. Protein product: CASSQVLTGSYGYTF.

The rearrangement uses TRBV20-1 and TRBJ2-6; D gene uncertain. Germline loops: CDR1 DFQATT, CDR2 SNEGSKA (reference sequence). Between the trimmed V and J ends, which lost 0 bases and 1 base, there was a span of 13 bases. The CDR3 length is 17 residues. DNA of the CDR3: TGCAGTGCTAGAGACAGGATACTTTCATCTGGGGCCAACGTCCTGACTTTC. As protein: CSARDRILSSGANVLTF.

This clonotype occurred a few times. The chain uses TRBV7-9 and TRBJ2-1, with D tentatively TRBD1 (6 bases). This CDR3 comprises 15 residues. CDR1 is SEHNR and CDR2 is FQNEAQ in the germline V gene (reference sequence). The germline V and J ends were trimmed by 5 bases and 0 bases, with 11 bases remaining between them. DNA for the CDR3: TGTGCCAGCAGCGCCACAGGGTCCTCCTACAATGAGCAGTTCTTC. It translates to CASSATGSSYNEQFF.

The chain carries TRBV5-1 and TRBJ2-3; the D gene could be TRBD1 or TRBD2 (5 bases each). The CDR3 sequence is 15 residues long. V was shortened by 1 base and J by 4 bases, with 13 bases between the two germline ends. Germline loops: CDR1 SGHRS, CDR2 YFSETQ. The CDR3 loop reads CASSLKSLGPDTQYF. The CDR3 bases are TGCGCCAGCAGCTTGAAGTCTTTGGGACCAGATACGCAGTATTTT.

The J gene is TRBJ1-3, the V gene TRBV10-3; no definite D call. Germline V gene lookup returns CDR1 ENHRY and CDR2 SYGVKD. V dropped 3 bases and J dropped 2 bases, with 11 bases sitting between them. The CDR3 consists of 15 residues. CDR3 protein: CAISELPPPGNTIYF. CDR3 nucleotide sequence: TGTGCCATCAGTGAACTACCTCCTCCTGGAAACACCATATATTTT.

J is TRBJ2-1 and V is TRBV6-1, with no clear D. The CDR3 is 15 residues long. V was trimmed by 10 bases and J by 4 bases, leaving 20 bases between them. Looked up from germline, CDR1 is MNHNS and CDR2 is SASEGT. CDR3: CANYGQAGVYNEQFF. The CDR3 DNA is TGTGCCAACTATGGTCAGGCTGGGGTTTACAATGAGCAGTTCTTC.

The V call is TRBV20-1, the J call TRBJ1-6, with TRBD1 as a possible D gene (5 bases). Germline V gene data show CDR1 as DFQATT and CDR2 as SNEGSKA (reference sequence). V lost 7 bases and J 0 bases, leaving 13 bases between the germline ends. The CDR3 is 15 amino acids. This CDR3 is CSVRPQGSYNSPLHF. CDR3 nucleotide sequence: TGCAGTGTTCGCCCGCAGGGCTCCTATAATTCACCCCTCCACTTT.

This clonotype was recorded at least ten times. V is TRBV5-1 and J is TRBJ2-7; D is perhaps TRBD2 (6 bases). Per germline, CDR1 SGHRS and CDR2 YFSETQ. This CDR3 spans 14 amino acids. V lost 1 base and J lost 4, with 12 bases in between. The CDR3 region has the DNA TGCGCCAGCAGCTTGCAGGGAGGAACTTACGAGCAGTACTTC. Its protein is CASSLQGGTYEQYF. The whole variable domain, remainder taken from reference TRBV5-1 and TRBJ2-7, is KAGVTQTPRYLIKTRGQQVTLSCSPISGHRSVSWYQQTPGQGLQFLFEYFSETQRNKGNFPGRFSGRQFSNSRSEMNVSTLELGDSALYLCASSLQGGTYEQYFGPGTRLTVT.

In its sample, this clonotype was seen many times. The V and J genes are TRBV4-2 and TRBJ2-3; D not resolved. The ends were cut back, 0 bases at V and 5 bases at J, with 12 bases in the middle. This CDR3 contains 15 residues. Germline V gives CDR1 LGHNA, CDR2 YNFKEQ. CDR3 sequence: CASSQDLTRKDTQYF. In DNA form, the CDR3 reads TGTGCCAGCAGCCAAGATCTCACTCGAAAAGATACGCAGTATTTT.

This clonotype occurred a few times. The rearrangement links TRBV11-1 to TRBJ2-3; D may be TRBD1 or TRBD2 (5 bases each). The germline V and J ends were trimmed by 1 base and 0 bases, with 17 bases remaining between them. CDR1 and CDR2 from the germline V gene are SGHAT and FQDESV (reference sequence). The CDR3 has 18 residues. CDR3 DNA sequence: TGTGCCAGCAGCTTAGAGGGGCGCGCCGGGGACAGCACAGATACGCAGTATTTT. Translating it yields CASSLEGRAGDSTDTQYF.

The chain is built from TRBV12-2 and TRBJ2-7. TRBV12-2 is annotated as a pseudogene. The CDR3 length is 16 residues. CDR3 coding DNA: TGTGCAAGTCGCTCCACTTTTGTGGGTGGTCGCTACGAGCAGTACTTC. It specifies CASRSTFVGGRYEQYF.

This clonotype was recorded many times. The chain uses TRBV11-1 and TRBJ2-1, with D tentatively TRBD1 (5 bases). The CDR3 is 12 amino acids. The germline V gene encodes CDR1 SGHAT and CDR2 FQDESV (reference sequence). V was clipped by 5 bases and J by 5 bases, with 7 bases between them. In DNA form, the CDR3 reads TGTGCCAGCAGCGCGACAGACAATGAGCAGTTCTTC. Translating it yields CASSATDNEQFF.

V and J are TRBV29-1 and TRBJ2-2; D call uncertain. Germline assignment: CDR1 SQVTM and CDR2 ANQGSEA. This CDR3 is 12 amino acids long. V lost 7 bases and J lost 8, with 14 bases in between. This chain's CDR3 is CSAEGPAGELFF. Here the CDR3 DNA reads TGCAGCGCAGAAGGGCCGGCGGGGGAGCTGTTTTTT.

This chain links TRBV24-1 with TRBJ2-3; TRBD2 might be the D (6 bases). This CDR3 region has 13 residues. Trimming shortened V by 7 bases and J by 2 bases, and 9 bases separated the two germline ends. Looked up from germline, CDR1 is KGHDR and CDR2 is SFDVKD. This CDR3 reads CATRGGNTDTQYF. For the CDR3, the DNA is TGTGCCACCAGGGGGGGAAACACAGATACGCAGTATTTT.

The genes are TRBV12-3 or TRBV12-4 and TRBJ2-1, with 9 bases identical to TRBD2. The CDR3 is made up of 19 amino acids. V was pared by 2 bases and J by 1 base, with 12 bases of the junction left unmatched. The CDR3 region has the DNA TGTGCCAGCAGTTTATTTTGGGGTCCTAGCGGGACATCCTACAATGAGCAGTTCTTC. The encoded protein is CASSLFWGPSGTSYNEQFF.

This clonotype was counted between two and nine times. This chain connects TRBV14 to TRBJ1-1; 12 bases are a match to TRBD1. This CDR3 contains 16 residues. With 3 bases clipped from V and 0 bases from J, the junction kept 2 bases outside the gene matches. CDR1 is SGHDN and CDR2 is FVKESK in the germline V gene. The CDR3, as DNA: TGTGCCAGCAGCCACGGGACAGGGGGCCTGAACACTGAAGCTTTCTTT. As protein: CASSHGTGGLNTEAFF. The whole variable domain, filled in from reference TRBV14 and TRBJ1-1, reads EAGVTQFPSHSVIEKGQTVTLRCDPISGHDNLYWYRRVMGKEIKFLLHFVKESKQDESGMPNNRFLAERTGGTYSTLKVQPAELEDSGVYFCASSHGTGGLNTEAFFGQGTRLTVV.